The rows below give T cell receptor beta chains drawn from one sample of a study of identifying expanded T cells in peripheral blood. Here immunoSEQ multiplex PCR was the method, and the copy in TCRdb shows in-frame clones only, minus some. The table records roughly 84,000 clones, 70% to 90% of them present only once. The sequenced material came from blood. The receptor source for this set is a person aged 18-69 years in good health. Both conserved end residues are part of each CDR3. Expanded clones get a size class; other rows say once, few or many, or leave the size out.

J gene,V gene,clone size,CDR3 protein
TRBJ2-1,TRBV18,-,CASSPMNEQFF
TRBJ2-7,TRBV18,-,CASRVIEADSEQYF
TRBJ2-2,TRBV9,-,CASNGARAGGNTGELFF
TRBJ2-5,TRBV6-1,-,CASSVTGNQETQYF
TRBJ2-7,TRBV10-3,few,CAIKPGQGDYSYEQYF
TRBJ1-4,TRBV4-1,-,CASSPPGAEKLFF
TRBJ2-7,TRBV27,-,CASSFRGNTYEQYF
TRBJ1-5,TRBV19,few,CASSMKGTGTQPQHF
TRBJ1-2,TRBV9,-,CASSVAGTNYGYTF
TRBJ1-6,TRBV6-1,once,CASSIQGSVSSPLHF
TRBJ1-1,TRBV5-3,-,CASRSQGEAFF
TRBJ1-2,TRBV7-2,-,CASSLDWGVSYGYTF
TRBJ1-1,TRBV9,once,CASSQAGGTEAFF
TRBJ1-4,TRBV5-1,-,CASSLGQVAEKLFF
TRBJ2-7,TRBV9,-,CASSVGGDSYEQYF
TRBJ2-6,TRBV7-6,-,CASSSSLSGANVLTF
TRBJ2-1,TRBV11-3,-,CASRPGEAPYNEQFF
TRBJ2-1,TRBV30,-,CAWSGFGNNEQFF
TRBJ2-3,TRBV9,-,CASSTRASGRRDTQYF
TRBJ2-2,TRBV4-1,-,CASSQAPTGGTGELFF
TRBJ2-1,TRBV19,-,CASSQIAGPYNEQFF
TRBJ1-3,TRBV27,-,CASSPRGRSSGNTIYF
TRBJ2-1,TRBV7-2,-,CASSLEVGNEQFF
TRBJ2-1,TRBV18,-,CASSPPHRGGYNEQFF
TRBJ1-5,TRBV15,-,CATSRDNRSNQPQHF
TRBJ2-3,TRBV11-3,-,CASSLELGASTDTQYF
TRBJ1-2,TRBV10-2,-,CASSFNRAGYTF
TRBJ2-7,TRBV28,-,CASSLARGYYEQYF
TRBJ2-1,TRBV29-1,-,CSGLELGNEQFF
TRBJ2-5,TRBV7-2,-,CASSPHRGFDETQYF
TRBJ1-2,TRBV19,-,CASSMGGKGTANYGYTF
TRBJ2-5,TRBV5-6,-,CASSLAKVQETQYF
TRBJ1-1,TRBV5-1,once,CASSQRGFTGTPREAFF
TRBJ2-7,TRBV5-1,-,CASSFRQGAYEQYF
TRBJ2-7,TRBV2,few,CASSATGGRAYEQYF
TRBJ2-3,TRBV5-4,-,CASSLGSGKIPDTQYF
TRBJ1-2,TRBV20-1,-,CSAPDPTGYTF
TRBJ2-7,TRBV4-3,-,CASSQVLGHYEQYF
TRBJ1-1,TRBV7-9,-,CASSSGQGVTEAFF
TRBJ2-3,TRBV10-3,-,CAISETDTQYF
TRBJ1-2,TRBV6-5,-,CASSLSTLQAYGYTF
TRBJ1-2,TRBV13,-,CASSLDRKGGYTF
TRBJ2-3,TRBV4-2,-,CASSQGGTTTDTQYF
TRBJ2-7,TRBV6-1,-,CASSEQGADEQYF
TRBJ1-6,TRBV5-1,few,CASSLEGGRNNSPLHF
TRBJ2-3,TRBV7-9,-,CASSSPGVSRPGADTQYF
TRBJ2-3,TRBV4-1,-,CASSQDPSGGFSDTQYF
TRBJ2-7,TRBV5-4,-,CASSSIYEQYF
TRBJ1-1,TRBV11-3,-,CASSLATGQAFF